Sequencing of this T cell receptor (beta chain) was carried out in a study of blood T cell repertoires in COVID-19. The wider study: Both acute and convalescent COVID-19 samples were obtained from the United States, Italy and Spain. PBMCs, B-cell-depleted T cells, or T cells were the source of the cDNA or gDNA that made up the material.

This clone has only a few counts. Source study methods: Estimation of nucleated cell counts was performed using reference gene primer amplification. Generated by immunoSEQ multiplex PCR, the TCRdb table keeps only in-frame clones and is missing some. The V and J calls and the clone size are those of that table, but D and trimming were determined from the DNA. Altogether 50,000 to 65,000 clones are present, approximately 86% being singletons, with the ten largest covering approximately 5%. The CDR3 loop spans 16 amino acids. The germline CDR1 and CDR2 sequences are SGHTA and FQGNSA. V was clipped by 5 bases and J by 2 bases, with 16 bases between them.

This sequence was found in a man between 70 and 80 years old with acute or convalescent COVID-19. The rearrangement joins TRBV7-2 to TRBJ2-1, with TRBD2 as a possible D gene (7 bases). The sample was peripheral blood. The CDR3: CASSPRGAGAYNEQFF. The CDR3 coding sequence is TGTGCCAGCAGCCCCCGGGGGGCGGGGGCCTACAATGAGCAGTTCTTC.